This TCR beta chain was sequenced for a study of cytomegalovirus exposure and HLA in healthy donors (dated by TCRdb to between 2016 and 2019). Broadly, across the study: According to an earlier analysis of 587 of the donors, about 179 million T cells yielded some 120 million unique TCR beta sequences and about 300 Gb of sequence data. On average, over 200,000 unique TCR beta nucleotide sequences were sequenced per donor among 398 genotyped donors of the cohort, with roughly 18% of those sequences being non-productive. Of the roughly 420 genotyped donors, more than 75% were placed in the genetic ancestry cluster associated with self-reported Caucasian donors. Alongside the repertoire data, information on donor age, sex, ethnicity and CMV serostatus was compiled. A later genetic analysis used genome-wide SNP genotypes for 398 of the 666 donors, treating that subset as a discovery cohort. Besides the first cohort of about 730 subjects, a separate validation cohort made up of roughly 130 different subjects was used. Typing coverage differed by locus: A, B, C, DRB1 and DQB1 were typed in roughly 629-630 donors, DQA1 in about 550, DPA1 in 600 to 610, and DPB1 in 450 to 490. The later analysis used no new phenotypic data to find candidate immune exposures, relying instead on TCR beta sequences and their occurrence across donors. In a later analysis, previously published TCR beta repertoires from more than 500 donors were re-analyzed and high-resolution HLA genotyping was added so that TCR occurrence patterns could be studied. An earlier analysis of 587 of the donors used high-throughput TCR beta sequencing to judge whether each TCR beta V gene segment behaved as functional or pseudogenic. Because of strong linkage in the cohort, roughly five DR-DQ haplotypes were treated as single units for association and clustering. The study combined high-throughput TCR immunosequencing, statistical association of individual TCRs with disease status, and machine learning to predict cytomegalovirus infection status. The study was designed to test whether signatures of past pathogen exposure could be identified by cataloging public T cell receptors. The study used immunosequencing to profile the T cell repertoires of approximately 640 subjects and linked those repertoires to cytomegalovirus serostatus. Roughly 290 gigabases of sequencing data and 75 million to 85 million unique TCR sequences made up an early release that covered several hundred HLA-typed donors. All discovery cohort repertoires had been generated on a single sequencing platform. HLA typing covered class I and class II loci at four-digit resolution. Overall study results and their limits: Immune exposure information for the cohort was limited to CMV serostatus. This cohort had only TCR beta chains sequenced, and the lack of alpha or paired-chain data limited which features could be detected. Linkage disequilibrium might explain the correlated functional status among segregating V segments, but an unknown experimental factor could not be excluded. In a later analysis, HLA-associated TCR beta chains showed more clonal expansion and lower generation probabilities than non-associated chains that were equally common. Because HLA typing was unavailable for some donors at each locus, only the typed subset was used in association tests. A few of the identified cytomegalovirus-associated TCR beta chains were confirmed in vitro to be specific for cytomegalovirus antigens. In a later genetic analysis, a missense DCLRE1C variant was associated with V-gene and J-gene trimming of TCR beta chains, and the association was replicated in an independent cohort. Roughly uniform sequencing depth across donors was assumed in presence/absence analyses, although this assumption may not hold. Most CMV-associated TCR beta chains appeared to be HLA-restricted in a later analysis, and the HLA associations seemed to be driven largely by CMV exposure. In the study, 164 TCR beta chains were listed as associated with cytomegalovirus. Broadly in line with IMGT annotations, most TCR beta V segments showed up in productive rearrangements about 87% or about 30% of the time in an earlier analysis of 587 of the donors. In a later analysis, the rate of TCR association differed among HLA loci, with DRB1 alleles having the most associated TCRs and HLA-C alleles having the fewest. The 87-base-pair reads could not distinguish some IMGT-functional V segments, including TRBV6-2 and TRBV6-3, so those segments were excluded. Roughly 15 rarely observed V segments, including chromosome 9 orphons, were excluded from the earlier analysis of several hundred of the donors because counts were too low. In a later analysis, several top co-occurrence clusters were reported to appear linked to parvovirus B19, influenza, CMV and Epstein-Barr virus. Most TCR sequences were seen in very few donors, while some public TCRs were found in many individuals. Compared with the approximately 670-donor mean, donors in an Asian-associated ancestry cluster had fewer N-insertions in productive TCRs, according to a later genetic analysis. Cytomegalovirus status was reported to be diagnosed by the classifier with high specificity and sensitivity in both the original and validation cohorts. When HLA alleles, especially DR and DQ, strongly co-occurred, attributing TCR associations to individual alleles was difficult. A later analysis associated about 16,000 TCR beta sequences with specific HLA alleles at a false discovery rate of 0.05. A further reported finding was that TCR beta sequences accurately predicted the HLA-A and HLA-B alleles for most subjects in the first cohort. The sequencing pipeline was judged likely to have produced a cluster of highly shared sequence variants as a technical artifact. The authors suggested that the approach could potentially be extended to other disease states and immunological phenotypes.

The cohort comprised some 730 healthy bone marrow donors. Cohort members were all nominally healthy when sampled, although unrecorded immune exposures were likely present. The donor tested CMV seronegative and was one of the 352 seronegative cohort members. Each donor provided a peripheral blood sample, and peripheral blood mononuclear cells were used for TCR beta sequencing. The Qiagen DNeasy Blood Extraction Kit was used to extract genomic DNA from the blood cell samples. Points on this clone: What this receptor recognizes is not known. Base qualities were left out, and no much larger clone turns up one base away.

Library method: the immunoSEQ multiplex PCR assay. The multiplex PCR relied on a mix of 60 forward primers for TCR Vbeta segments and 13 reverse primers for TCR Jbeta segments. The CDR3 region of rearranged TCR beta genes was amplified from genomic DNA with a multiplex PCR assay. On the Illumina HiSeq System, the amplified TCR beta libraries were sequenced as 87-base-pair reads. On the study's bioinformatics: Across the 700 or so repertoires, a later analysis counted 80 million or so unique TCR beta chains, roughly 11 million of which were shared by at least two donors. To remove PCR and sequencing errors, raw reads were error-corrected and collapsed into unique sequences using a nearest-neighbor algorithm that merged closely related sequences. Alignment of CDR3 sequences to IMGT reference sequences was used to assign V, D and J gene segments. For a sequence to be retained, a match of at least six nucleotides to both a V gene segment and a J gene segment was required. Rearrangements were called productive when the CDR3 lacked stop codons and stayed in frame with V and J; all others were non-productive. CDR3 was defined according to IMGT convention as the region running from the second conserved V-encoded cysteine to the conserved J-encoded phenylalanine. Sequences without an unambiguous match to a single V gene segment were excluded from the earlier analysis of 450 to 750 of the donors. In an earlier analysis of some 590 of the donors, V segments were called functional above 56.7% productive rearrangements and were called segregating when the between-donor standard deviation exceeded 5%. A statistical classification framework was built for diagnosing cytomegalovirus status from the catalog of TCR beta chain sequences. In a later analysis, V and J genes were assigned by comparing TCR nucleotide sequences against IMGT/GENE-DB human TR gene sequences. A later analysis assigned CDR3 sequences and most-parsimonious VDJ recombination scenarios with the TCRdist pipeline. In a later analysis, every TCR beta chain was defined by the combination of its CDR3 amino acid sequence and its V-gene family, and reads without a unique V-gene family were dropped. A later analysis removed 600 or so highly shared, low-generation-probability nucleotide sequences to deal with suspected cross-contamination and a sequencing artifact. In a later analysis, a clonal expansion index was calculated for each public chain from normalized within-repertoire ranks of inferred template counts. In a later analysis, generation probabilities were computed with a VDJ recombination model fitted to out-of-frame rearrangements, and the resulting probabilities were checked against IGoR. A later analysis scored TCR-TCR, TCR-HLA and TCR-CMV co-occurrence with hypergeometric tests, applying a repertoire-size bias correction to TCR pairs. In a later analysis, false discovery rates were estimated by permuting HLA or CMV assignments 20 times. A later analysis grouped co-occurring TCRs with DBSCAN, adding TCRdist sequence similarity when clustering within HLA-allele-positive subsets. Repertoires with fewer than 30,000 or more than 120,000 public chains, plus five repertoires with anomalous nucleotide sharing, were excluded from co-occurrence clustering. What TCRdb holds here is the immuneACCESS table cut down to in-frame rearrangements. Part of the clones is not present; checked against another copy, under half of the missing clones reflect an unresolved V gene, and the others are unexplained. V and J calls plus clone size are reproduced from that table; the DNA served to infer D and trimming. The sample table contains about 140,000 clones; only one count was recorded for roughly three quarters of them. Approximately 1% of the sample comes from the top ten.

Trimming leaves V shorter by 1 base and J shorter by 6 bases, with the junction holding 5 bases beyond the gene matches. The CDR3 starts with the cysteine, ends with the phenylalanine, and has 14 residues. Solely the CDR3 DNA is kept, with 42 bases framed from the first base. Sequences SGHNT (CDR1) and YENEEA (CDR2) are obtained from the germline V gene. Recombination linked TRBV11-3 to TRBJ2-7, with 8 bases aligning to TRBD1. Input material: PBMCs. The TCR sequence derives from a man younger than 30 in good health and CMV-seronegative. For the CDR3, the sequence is CASSLGTGGFEQYF. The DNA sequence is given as TGTGCCAGCAGCTTAGGAACAGGGGGATTCGAGCAGTACTTC.